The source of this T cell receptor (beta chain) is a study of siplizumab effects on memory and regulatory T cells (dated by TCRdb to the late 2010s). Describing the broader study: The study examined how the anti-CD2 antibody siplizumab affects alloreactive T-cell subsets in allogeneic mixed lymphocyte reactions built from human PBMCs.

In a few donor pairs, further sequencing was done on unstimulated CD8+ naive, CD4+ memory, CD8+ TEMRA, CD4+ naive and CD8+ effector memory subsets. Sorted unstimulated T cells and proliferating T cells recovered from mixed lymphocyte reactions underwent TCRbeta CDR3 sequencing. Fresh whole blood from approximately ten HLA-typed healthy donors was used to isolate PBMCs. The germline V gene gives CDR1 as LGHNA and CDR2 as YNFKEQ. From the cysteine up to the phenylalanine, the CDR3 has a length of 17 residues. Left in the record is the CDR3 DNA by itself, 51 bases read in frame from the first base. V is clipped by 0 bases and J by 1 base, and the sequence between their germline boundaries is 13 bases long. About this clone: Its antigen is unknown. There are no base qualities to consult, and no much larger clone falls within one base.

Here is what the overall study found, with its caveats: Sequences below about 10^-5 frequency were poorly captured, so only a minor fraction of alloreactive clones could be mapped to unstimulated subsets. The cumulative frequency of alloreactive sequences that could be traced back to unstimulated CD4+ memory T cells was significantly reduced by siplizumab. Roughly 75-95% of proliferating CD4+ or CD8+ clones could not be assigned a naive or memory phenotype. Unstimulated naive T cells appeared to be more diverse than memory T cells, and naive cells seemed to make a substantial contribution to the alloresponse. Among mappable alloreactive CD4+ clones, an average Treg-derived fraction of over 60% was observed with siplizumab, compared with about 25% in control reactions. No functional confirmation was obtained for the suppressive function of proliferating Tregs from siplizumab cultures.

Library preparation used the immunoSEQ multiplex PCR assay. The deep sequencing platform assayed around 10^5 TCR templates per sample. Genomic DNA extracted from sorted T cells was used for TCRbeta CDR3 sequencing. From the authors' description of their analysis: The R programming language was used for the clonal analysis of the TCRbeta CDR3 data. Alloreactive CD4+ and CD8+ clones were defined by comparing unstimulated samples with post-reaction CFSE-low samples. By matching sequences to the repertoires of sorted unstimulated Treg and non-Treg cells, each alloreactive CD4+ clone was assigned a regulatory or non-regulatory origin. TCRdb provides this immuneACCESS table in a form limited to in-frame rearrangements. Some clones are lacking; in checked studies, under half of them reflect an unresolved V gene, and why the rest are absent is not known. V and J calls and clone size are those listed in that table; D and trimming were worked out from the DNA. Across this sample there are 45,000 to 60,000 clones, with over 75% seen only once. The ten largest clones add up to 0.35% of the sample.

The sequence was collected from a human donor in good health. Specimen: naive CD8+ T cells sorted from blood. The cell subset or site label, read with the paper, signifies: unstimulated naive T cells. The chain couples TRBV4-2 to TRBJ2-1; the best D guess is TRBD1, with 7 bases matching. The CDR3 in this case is CASSQDRQGGSYNEQFF. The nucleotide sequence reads TGTGCCAGCAGCCAAGATAGACAGGGAGGATCCTACAATGAGCAGTTCTTC.